Listed here is a single T cell receptor (beta chain). V lost 6 bases, J lost 1 base, and 5 bases stayed unmatched. The V gene's germline CDR1 is MGHRA and CDR2 YSYEKL. The CDR3 totals 17 residues. Authors' analysis steps: Amplification of reference gene primers was used by the study to estimate nucleated cell counts. The repertoire was sequenced with immunoSEQ multiplex PCR; TCRdb's copy has only in-frame clones and lacks some. D and trimming were read from the DNA, whereas the V and J calls and clone size are those reported in that table. The table includes 200,000 to 250,000 clones, around 83% detected once. This specimen comes from a study of blood T cell repertoires in COVID-19. About the research overall: From T cells, B-cell-depleted T cells, or PBMCs came the material, which was cDNA or gDNA.

This receptor was identified in a man aged 50-60 years who had recovered from COVID-19. Material: peripheral blood. The chain is built from TRBV4-1 and TRBJ2-2, with 13 bases that match TRBD2. CDR3 sequence (DNA): TGCGCCAGCAGTCAGGGACTAGCGGGGAGGAACACCGGGGAGCTGTTTTTT. Residues: CASSQGLAGRNTGELFF.